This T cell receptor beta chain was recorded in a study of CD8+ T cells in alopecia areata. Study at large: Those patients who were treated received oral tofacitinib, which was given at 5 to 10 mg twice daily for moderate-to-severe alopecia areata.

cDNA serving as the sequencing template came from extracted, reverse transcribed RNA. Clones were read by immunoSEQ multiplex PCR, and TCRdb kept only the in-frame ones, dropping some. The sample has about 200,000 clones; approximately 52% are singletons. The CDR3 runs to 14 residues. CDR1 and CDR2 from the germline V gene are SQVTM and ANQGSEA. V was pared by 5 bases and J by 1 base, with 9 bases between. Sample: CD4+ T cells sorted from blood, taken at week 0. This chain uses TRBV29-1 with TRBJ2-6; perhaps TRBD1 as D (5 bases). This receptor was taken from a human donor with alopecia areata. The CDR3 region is CSVTQVSGANVLTF. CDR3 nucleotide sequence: TGCAGCGTTACACAGGTTTCTGGGGCCAACGTCCTGACTTTC. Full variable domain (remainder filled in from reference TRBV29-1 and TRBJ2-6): SAVISQKPSRDICQRGTSLTIQCQVDSQVTMMFWYRQQPGQSLTLIATANQGSEATYESGFVIDKFPISRPNLTFSTLTVSNMSPEDSSIYLCSVTQVSGANVLTFGAGSRLTVL.